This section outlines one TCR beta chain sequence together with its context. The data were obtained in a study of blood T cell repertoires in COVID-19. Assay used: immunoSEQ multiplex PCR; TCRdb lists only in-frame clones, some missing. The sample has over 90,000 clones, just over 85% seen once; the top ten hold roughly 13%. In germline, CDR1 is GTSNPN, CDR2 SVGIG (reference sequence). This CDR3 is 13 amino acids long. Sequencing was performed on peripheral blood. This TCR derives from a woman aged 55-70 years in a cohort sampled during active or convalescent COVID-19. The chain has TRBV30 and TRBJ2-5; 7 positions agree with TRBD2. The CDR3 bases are TGTGTCCTTGGCGGGGGAGGAGGAGAGACCCAGTACTTC. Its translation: CVLGGGGGETQYF.